This T cell receptor (beta chain) was sequenced for a study of early T cells in non-severe SARS-CoV-2 infection. Each CDR3 protein is one row after TCRdb ran MiXCR on the 5' RACE reads. The table shows about 66,000 distinct CDR3 sequences, with less than 15% occurring only once. This CDR3 comprises 13 residues. Trimming removed 7 bases from V and 3 bases from J, with 12 bases in between. Germline V gives CDR1 MNHEY, CDR2 SVGEGT. In its sample, this clonotype was seen many times. The material sequenced was whole blood. The chain carries TRBV6-2 or TRBV6-3 and TRBJ1-2; D gene ambiguous. This sequence originates from an adult who was a healthcare worker with PCR-confirmed SARS-CoV-2 infection or an uninfected control (not recorded which). For the CDR3, the DNA is TGTGCCAGCACCGTCGACGGATACTATGGCTACACCTTC. It specifies CASTVDGYYGYTF.